Listed here is a single T cell receptor beta chain. What this receptor recognizes is not known. No base qualities exist here, and no much larger clone lies one base off it. In total, fewer than 750 healthy bone marrow donors made up the cohort. At the time of sampling, all cohort members were nominally healthy, though unrecorded immune exposures were likely present. The donor was CMV seronegative and was included in the group of hundreds of seronegative cohort members. Each donor provided a peripheral blood sample, and peripheral blood mononuclear cells were used for TCR beta sequencing. The Qiagen DNeasy Blood Extraction Kit was used to extract genomic DNA from the blood cell samples. This sample was taken from a study of cytomegalovirus exposure and HLA in healthy donors (dated by TCRdb to the late 2010s). At the level of the whole study: An earlier analysis of 587 of the donors reported 250 to 300 Gb of sequence data and some 100 million unique TCR beta sequences from 150 million to 200 million T cells. Around 330 gigabases of sequencing data and around 80 million unique TCR sequences made up an early release that covered 500 to 700 HLA-typed donors. The genetic ancestry cluster associated with self-reported Caucasian donors included 70% to 85% of the roughly 360 genotyped donors. The aim of the study was to test whether cataloging public T cell receptors could identify signatures of past pathogen exposure. The T cell repertoires of around 670 subjects were profiled by immunosequencing and related to cytomegalovirus serostatus. Along with the approximately 650-subject first cohort, a separate validation cohort of over 90 different subjects was used. High-throughput TCR immunosequencing, statistical association of individual TCRs with disease status, and machine learning were combined to predict cytomegalovirus infection status. A later analysis re-analyzed previously published TCR beta repertoires from 666 donors and added high-resolution HLA genotyping to study TCR occurrence patterns. Rather than using new phenotypic data, the later analysis identified candidate immune exposures from TCR beta sequences and from how often those sequences occurred across donors. An earlier analysis of 587 of the donors used high-throughput TCR beta sequencing to judge whether each TCR beta V gene segment behaved as functional or pseudogenic. Alongside the repertoire data, information on donor age, sex, ethnicity and CMV serostatus was compiled. A later genetic analysis took genome-wide SNP genotypes for about 65% of the 666 donors and used that subset as a discovery cohort. All discovery cohort repertoires had been generated using a single sequencing platform. Class I and class II HLA loci were covered by the typing at four-digit resolution. The number of typed donors differed by locus: about 629-630 for A, B, C, DRB1 and DQB1; 522 for DQA1; fewer than 610 for DPA1; and around 470 for DPB1. Because of strong linkage in the cohort, roughly 5 DR-DQ haplotypes were treated as single units for association and clustering. Among 398 genotyped donors of the cohort, an average of approximately 200,000 unique TCR beta nucleotide sequences was sequenced per donor, of which about 19% were non-productive. Findings and caveats that apply to the study as a whole: Most CMV-associated TCR beta chains appeared to be HLA-restricted in a later analysis, and the HLA associations seemed to be driven largely by CMV exposure. Correlated functional status among segregating V segments might be attributable to linkage disequilibrium, but an unknown experimental factor could not be ruled out. In a later analysis, around 15,000 TCR beta sequences were associated with specific HLA alleles at a false discovery rate of 0.05. In a later analysis, the rate of TCR association differed among HLA loci, with DRB1 alleles having the most associated TCRs and HLA-C alleles having the fewest. Strong co-occurrence of HLA alleles, especially DR and DQ, made assigning TCR associations to individual alleles difficult. According to a later analysis, parvovirus B19, influenza, CMV and Epstein-Barr virus appeared linked to several top co-occurrence clusters. In the study, approximately 150 TCR beta chains were listed as associated with cytomegalovirus. According to the authors, the approach could potentially be generalized to other disease states and immunological phenotypes. Only TCR beta chains were sequenced in this cohort, and the absence of alpha or paired-chain data limited detectable features. Some IMGT-functional V segments, including TRBV6-2 and TRBV6-3, could not be distinguished by the 87-base-pair reads and were therefore excluded. In an earlier analysis of fewer than 700 of the donors, most TCR beta V segments appeared in productive rearrangements about 87% or about 30% of the time, broadly matching IMGT annotations. Immune exposure information for the cohort was limited to CMV serostatus. The presence/absence analyses assumed that sequencing depth was roughly uniform across donors, and that assumption may not be true. A later genetic analysis reported fewer N-insertions in productive TCRs among donors in an Asian-associated ancestry cluster than the roughly 720-donor mean. A later genetic analysis associated a missense DCLRE1C variant with V-gene and J-gene trimming of TCR beta chains, and an independent cohort replicated the association. Because counts were too low, around 17 rarely observed V segments, including chromosome 9 orphons, were left out of the earlier analysis of roughly 600 of the donors. A group of highly shared sequence variants was considered likely to be a technical artifact of the sequencing pipeline. A further reported finding was that TCR beta sequences accurately predicted the HLA-A and HLA-B alleles for most subjects in the first cohort. Most TCR sequences were seen in very few donors, while some public TCRs were found in many individuals. A later analysis found that HLA-associated TCR beta chains were more clonally expanded and had lower generation probabilities than equally common non-associated chains. Because HLA typing was missing for some donors at each locus, association tests included only the typed subset. The classifier was reported to diagnose cytomegalovirus status with high specificity and sensitivity in both the original cohort and the validation cohort. Three of the identified cytomegalovirus-associated TCR beta chains were confirmed in vitro to be specific for cytomegalovirus antigens.

The CDR3 goes from the cysteine to the phenylalanine over 15 residues. The kept DNA is CDR3 alone, 45 bases in frame from the first base. At the junction V is shortened by 0 bases and J by 4 bases, with 10 bases in between. The germline V gene gives CDR1 as KGHSH and CDR2 as LQKENI. The protocol used for the library was the immunoSEQ multiplex PCR assay. The multiplex PCR relied on a mix of 60 forward primers for TCR Vbeta segments and 13 reverse primers for TCR Jbeta segments. The CDR3 region of rearranged TCR beta genes was amplified from genomic DNA with a multiplex PCR assay. Amplified TCR beta libraries were sequenced as 87-base-pair reads on the Illumina HiSeq System. On the authors' methods: A later analysis tallied 70 million to 100 million unique TCR beta chains across the approximately 670 repertoires, and around 12 million of those chains were shared by two or more donors. To remove PCR and sequencing errors, raw reads were error-corrected and collapsed into unique sequences using a nearest-neighbor algorithm that merged closely related sequences. To assign V, D and J gene segments, CDR3 sequences were aligned to IMGT reference sequences. For a sequence to be retained, at least a six-nucleotide match to both a V gene segment and a J gene segment was required. A rearrangement was called productive if the CDR3 had no stop codons and remained in frame with V and J, and every other rearrangement was called non-productive. CDR3 was defined according to IMGT convention as the region running from the second conserved V-encoded cysteine to the conserved J-encoded phenylalanine. The earlier analysis of about 610 of the donors excluded sequences that lacked an unambiguous match to a single V gene segment. In an earlier analysis of a few hundred of the donors, V segments were called functional above 56.7% productive rearrangements and were called segregating when the between-donor standard deviation exceeded 5%. A statistical classification framework was built to diagnose cytomegalovirus status from the catalog of TCR beta chain sequences. A later analysis assigned V and J genes by comparing TCR nucleotide sequences with IMGT/GENE-DB human TR gene sequences. The TCRdist pipeline was used in a later analysis to assign CDR3 sequences and most-parsimonious VDJ recombination scenarios. In a later analysis, each TCR beta chain was defined by its CDR3 amino acid sequence together with its V-gene family, and reads without a unique V-gene family were excluded. As a way to deal with suspected cross-contamination and a sequencing artifact, a later analysis dropped 592 nucleotide sequences that were highly shared and had low generation probability. A later analysis calculated a clonal expansion index for each public chain from normalized within-repertoire ranks of inferred template counts. In a later analysis, generation probabilities were computed with a VDJ recombination model fitted to out-of-frame rearrangements, and the resulting probabilities were checked against IGoR. In a later analysis, hypergeometric tests were used to score TCR-TCR, TCR-HLA and TCR-CMV co-occurrence, with a repertoire-size bias correction applied to TCR pairs. False discovery rates were estimated in a later analysis by permuting HLA or CMV assignments 20 times. A later analysis grouped co-occurring TCRs with DBSCAN, adding TCRdist sequence similarity when clustering within HLA-allele-positive subsets. Co-occurrence clustering excluded repertoires with fewer than 30,000 or more than 120,000 public chains, plus five with anomalous nucleotide sharing. TCRdb retrieved this table from immuneACCESS and kept in-frame rearrangements only. Not all clones are present; in checked studies, unresolved V genes account for under half, and no reason is known for the remainder. That table gives V, J and clone size, and the DNA gave D and trimming. This sample is represented by 100,000 to 150,000 clones; 82% of them were singletons. The ten largest clones add up to approximately 1.1% of the sample.

Sequenced input: PBMCs. The TCR was taken from a boy younger than 18 in good health and CMV-seronegative. The sequence joins TRBV18 to TRBJ1-3; the best D guess is TRBD1, with 5 bases matching. The DNA sequence is given as TGTGCCAGCTCACCACCGGGGACTCCAGGAAACACCATATATTTT. Translation gives CASSPPGTPGNTIYF.